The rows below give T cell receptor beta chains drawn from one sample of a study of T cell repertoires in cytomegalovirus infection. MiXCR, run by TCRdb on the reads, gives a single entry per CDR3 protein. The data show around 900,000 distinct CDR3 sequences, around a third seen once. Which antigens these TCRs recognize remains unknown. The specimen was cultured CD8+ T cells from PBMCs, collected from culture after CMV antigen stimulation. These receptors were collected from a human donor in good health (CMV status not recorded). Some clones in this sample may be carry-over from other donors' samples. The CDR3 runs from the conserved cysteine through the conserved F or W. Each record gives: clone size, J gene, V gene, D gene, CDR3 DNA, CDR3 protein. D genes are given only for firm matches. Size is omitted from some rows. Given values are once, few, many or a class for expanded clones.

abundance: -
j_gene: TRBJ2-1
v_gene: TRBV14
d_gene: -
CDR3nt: TGTGCCAGCAGCGCCGGGAGTCGAAATGAGCAGTTCTTC
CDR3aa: CASSAGSRNEQFF

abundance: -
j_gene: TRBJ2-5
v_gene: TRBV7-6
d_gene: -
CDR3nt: TGTGTCACCAGCCCCGGATTAATGACCCAGTACTTC
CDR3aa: CVTSPGLMTQYF

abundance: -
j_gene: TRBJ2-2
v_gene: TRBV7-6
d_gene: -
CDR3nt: TGTGCCAGCAGCTTGGCTACCGAGACCGGGGAGCTGTTTTTT
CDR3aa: CASSLATETGELFF

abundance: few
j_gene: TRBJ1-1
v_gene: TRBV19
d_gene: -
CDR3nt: TGTGCCAGTAGTATAGATCAGGGAGTGTACACTGAAGCTTTCTTT
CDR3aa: CASSIDQGVYTEAFF

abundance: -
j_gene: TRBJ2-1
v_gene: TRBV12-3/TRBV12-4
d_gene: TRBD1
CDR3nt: TGTGCCAGCAGCGGGCAGAGGGGGCCCTACAATGAGCAGTTCTTC
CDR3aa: CASSGQRGPYNEQFF

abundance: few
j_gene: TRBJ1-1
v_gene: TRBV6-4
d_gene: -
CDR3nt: TGTGCCAGCAGTAGCTCGGGGGAGGCTGAAGCTTTCTTT
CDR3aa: CASSSSGEAEAFF

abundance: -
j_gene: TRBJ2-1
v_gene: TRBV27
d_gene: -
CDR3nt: TGTGCCAGCAGTGACGGGGGCTCCGCTCCCTACAATGAGCAGTTCTTC
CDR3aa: CASSDGGSAPYNEQFF

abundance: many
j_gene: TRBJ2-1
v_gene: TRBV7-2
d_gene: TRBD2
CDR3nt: TGTGCCAGCAGCTTAGGCGCCAGGCTAGCGGATGAGCAGTTCTTC
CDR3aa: CASSLGARLADEQFF

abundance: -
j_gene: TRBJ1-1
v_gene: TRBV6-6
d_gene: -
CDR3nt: TGTGCCAGCATCCAACTCGTGGGGACGAACACTGAAGCTTTCTTT
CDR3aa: CASIQLVGTNTEAFF

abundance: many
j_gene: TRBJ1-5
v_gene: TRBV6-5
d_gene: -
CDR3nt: TGTGCCAGCAGACAAGGGTTTTCCCAGCCCCAGCATTTT
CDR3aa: CASRQGFSQPQHF

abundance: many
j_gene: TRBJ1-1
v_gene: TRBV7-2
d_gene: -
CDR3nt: TGTGCCAGCAGCTTATGGGTGGTTAACACTGAAGCTTTCTTT
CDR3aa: CASSLWVVNTEAFF

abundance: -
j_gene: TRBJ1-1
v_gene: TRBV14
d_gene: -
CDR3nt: TGTGCCAGCAGCCAAGATCGCCCGGGGCCTATGAACACTGAAGCTTTCTTT
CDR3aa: CASSQDRPGPMNTEAFF

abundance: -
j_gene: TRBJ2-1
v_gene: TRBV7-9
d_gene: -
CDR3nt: TGTGCCAACAGCAAAGAATACAATGAGCAGTTCTTC
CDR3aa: CANSKEYNEQFF

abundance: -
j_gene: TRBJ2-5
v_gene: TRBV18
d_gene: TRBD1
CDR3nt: TGTGCCAGCTCCGCCGGGACAGAAGTAGAGACCCAGTACTTC
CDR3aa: CASSAGTEVETQYF

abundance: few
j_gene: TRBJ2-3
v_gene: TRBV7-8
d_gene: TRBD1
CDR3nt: TGTGCCAGCAGCTTAACGGGACAGGGGATTGATACGCAGTATTTT
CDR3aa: CASSLTGQGIDTQYF

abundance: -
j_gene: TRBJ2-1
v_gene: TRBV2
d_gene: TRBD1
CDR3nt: TGTGCCAGCAGTGAATTGGGACAGAGGGGCGATGAGCAGTTCTTC
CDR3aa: CASSELGQRGDEQFF

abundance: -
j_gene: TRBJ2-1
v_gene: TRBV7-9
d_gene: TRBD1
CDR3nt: TGTGCCAGCAGCCCCCGATCGGGACAGGGGGTCGGCAATGAGCAGTTCTTC
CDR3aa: CASSPRSGQGVGNEQFF

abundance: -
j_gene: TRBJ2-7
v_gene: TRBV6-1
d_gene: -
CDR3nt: TGTGCCAGCAGTGAGGTAGTTCCTGGCCTTTACGAGCAGTACTTC
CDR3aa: CASSEVVPGLYEQYF

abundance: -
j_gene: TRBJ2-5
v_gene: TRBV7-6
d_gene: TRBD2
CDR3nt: TGTGCCAACAGCTCCCCTAGCGGAGCCCAAGAGACCCAGTACTTC
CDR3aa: CANSSPSGAQETQYF

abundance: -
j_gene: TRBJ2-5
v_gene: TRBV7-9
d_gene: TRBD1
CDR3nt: TGTGCCAGCAGCCCGGGACAGGGGCGCCAACAAGAGACCCAGTACTTC
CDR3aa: CASSPGQGRQQETQYF

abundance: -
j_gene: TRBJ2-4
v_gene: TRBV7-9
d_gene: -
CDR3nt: TGTGCCAGCAGCTTAGCGGTGGGACCAGCCAAAAACATTCAGTACTTC
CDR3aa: CASSLAVGPAKNIQYF

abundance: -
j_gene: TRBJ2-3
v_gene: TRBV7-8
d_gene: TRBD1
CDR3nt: TGTGCCAGCAGCTTAGATGGGACAGGGGTGGCAGATACGCAGTATTTT
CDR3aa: CASSLDGTGVADTQYF